Below, 22 T cell receptor beta chains from the same sample are listed, as sequenced in a study of T cell responses to AZD1222 COVID-19 vaccine (dated by TCRdb to the early 2020s). The receptor library was made with the immunoSEQ multiplex PCR assay. Sourced from immuneACCESS, this table was stored by TCRdb with only in-frame sequences that have V and J called. A share of the clones is absent; for the studies checked, an unresolved V gene accounts for under half, and the remainder has no known explanation. The table for this sample lists 95,000 to 100,000 clones; 85% to 90% of them were counted only once. The ten most abundant clones make up about 26% of the sample. Taken with the paper, the label for time point translates to: baseline before first vaccination. The material was peripheral blood, obtained on day 0 of AZD1222 vaccination. These TCRs come from an adult in good health.

The chain combines TRBV11-2 with TRBJ1-4; the D gene is possibly TRBD1 (6 bases). Trimming took off 5 bases at V and 6 bases at J, with 19 bases between the two ends. This CDR3 is 16 amino acids long. Germline lookup yields CDR1 SGHAT and CDR2 FQNNGV. The CDR3 here is CASSPGGGIGDEKLFF. In nucleotides, the CDR3 is TGTGCCAGCAGCCCCGGGGGGGGCATAGGGGATGAAAAACTGTTTTTT.

The chain uses TRBV9 and TRBJ2-7; 7 nucleotides line up with TRBD2. Germline CDR1 reads SGDLS; CDR2 reads YYNGEE. The CDR3 consists of 16 residues. Trimming cost V 0 bases and J 5 bases; bases outside gene matches: 11. CDR3 DNA sequence: TGTGCCAGCAGCGTAGCCGGGGGAGGGACGAGACACGAGCAGTACTTC. Translation gives CASSVAGGGTRHEQYF.

The chain couples TRBV19 to TRBJ1-6; no firm D call. V lost 6 bases and J 7 bases, leaving 10 bases between the germline ends. Germline CDR1 LNHDA, CDR2 SQIVND (reference sequence). There are 13 residues in the CDR3. The DNA of the CDR3 is TGTGCCAGTAGAGATCTGCTGAATTCACCCCTCCACTTT. It translates to CASRDLLNSPLHF.

The chain combines TRBV28 with TRBJ2-5, with 7 bases matching TRBD1. The CDR3 is 12 amino acids. The germline gives CDR1 MDHEN, CDR2 SYDVKM. The ends lost 6 bases at V and 4 bases at J; junction bases unmatched: 2. The CDR3 sequence is CASRTGVETQYF. In DNA, the CDR3 is TGTGCCAGCAGAACAGGGGTAGAGACCCAGTACTTC.

The rearrangement joins TRBV7-3 to TRBJ2-3, with D uncertain. Germline V gene data show CDR1 as SGHTA and CDR2 as FQGTGA. CDR3 size: 13 residues. Between the trimmed V and J ends, which lost 6 bases and 4 bases, there was a span of 11 bases. The CDR3 region is CASSSQVPDTQYF. The CDR3 bases are TGTGCCAGCAGTTCCCAAGTTCCAGATACGCAGTATTTT.

The count of this clone is one. The chain couples TRBV27 to TRBJ2-2, with D unresolved. The length of the CDR3 is 12 residues. The germline CDR1 and CDR2 sequences are MNHEY and SMNVEV (reference sequence). V lost 5 bases and J lost 5, with 6 bases in between. The CDR3 coding sequence is TGTGCCAGCAGTGTCTCAACCGGGGAGCTGTTTTTT. Its protein is CASSVSTGELFF.

This chain joins TRBV12-3 or TRBV12-4 and TRBJ2-5; D unclear. There are 13 residues in the CDR3. The V and J ends lost 2 bases and 3 bases respectively, with 7 bases between them. CDR3 in DNA: TGTGCCAGCAGTTTAAATCTTAAAGAGACCCAGTACTTC. It encodes CASSLNLKETQYF.

This clone has only one observation. The chain is built from TRBV24-1 and TRBJ2-1; TRBD2 is a possible D gene (6 bases). The CDR3 covers 15 residues. Germline V lookup: CDR1 KGHDR, CDR2 SFDVKD. The ends were cut back, 7 bases at V and 5 bases at J, with 17 bases in the middle. The CDR3 nucleotides are TGTGCCACCAGGAACGGAGGGGTCCCTGACAATGAGCAGTTCTTC. Translating it yields CATRNGGVPDNEQFF.

V gene TRBV5-4 combines with J gene TRBJ2-1; 10 positions agree with TRBD2. After removal of 0 bases from V and 7 bases from J, the junction contained 7 bases not matched to a gene. The CDR3 loop spans 16 amino acids. CDR1 is SGHNT, CDR2 YYREEE, per germline (reference sequence). DNA of the CDR3: TGTGCCAGCAGCTTGGGCCCACCGACTAGCGGGAATGAGCAGTTCTTC. It specifies CASSLGPPTSGNEQFF.

The chain recombines TRBV19 with TRBJ2-5; 8 nucleotides match TRBD1. This CDR3 has 15 amino acids. Germline V gene data show CDR1 as LNHDA and CDR2 as SQIVND (reference sequence). V gave up 3 bases and J gave up 4 bases; unmatched junction bases: 7. The CDR3 coding sequence is TGTGCCAGTAGTATCCCACAGGGGGTAGCAGAGACCCAGTACTTC. Its translation is CASSIPQGVAETQYF.

V and J are TRBV10-2 and TRBJ2-2, with TRBD2 identical over 9 bases. The CDR3 length is 14 residues. Germline values: CDR1 WSHSY, CDR2 SAAADI. Germline trimming cut 4 bases from V and 5 bases from J; bases unmatched to any gene: 2. The CDR3 region has the DNA TGCGCCAGCAGTGGACTAGCGGAAACCGGGGAGCTGTTTTTT. This sequence encodes CASSGLAETGELFF.

The rearrangement uses TRBV7-9 and TRBJ2-6; D uncertain. This CDR3 contains 17 residues. V shed 3 bases and J shed 0 bases, with 12 bases lying between them. CDR1 and CDR2 from the germline V gene are SEHNR and FQNEAQ (reference sequence). The CDR3, as DNA: TGTGCCAGCAGCTTGGGTAGGTGGCCCTCTGGGGCCAACGTCCTGACTTTC. Its protein product is CASSLGRWPSGANVLTF. Looking up the rest from reference TRBV7-9 and TRBJ2-6 gives the full variable domain: DTGVSQNPRHKITKRGQNVTFRCDPISEHNRLYWYRQTLGQGPEFLTYFQNEAQLEKSRLLSDRFSAERPKGSFSTLEIQRTEQGDSAMYLCASSLGRWPSGANVLTFGAGSRLTVL.

This chain links TRBV4-3 with TRBJ2-7, with D maybe TRBD1 (5 bases). There are 14 residues in the CDR3. In germline, CDR1 is LGHNA, CDR2 YSLEER. V was cut by 4 bases and J by 7 bases, with 17 bases left in between. Here the CDR3 reads CASSLSASQGEQYF. The DNA for the CDR3 is TGCGCCAGCAGCCTATCGGCATCCCAGGGAGAGCAGTACTTC.

The chain uses TRBV15 and TRBJ2-7; 9 bases agree with TRBD2. The CDR3 consists of 14 residues. Trimming took 1 base from V and 5 from J; bases not matched to a gene: 3. Germline lookup yields CDR1 LNHNV and CDR2 YYDKDF (reference sequence). CDR3 sequence (DNA): TGTGCCACCAGCAGAGGCGGGACTAGCAACGAGCAGTACTTC. Protein sequence: CATSRGGTSNEQYF.

The chain is built from TRBV18 and TRBJ2-5, with unresolved D. Germline-derived CDR1 and CDR2 are KGHSH and LQKENI. This CDR3 spans 15 amino acids. V was cut by 2 bases and J by 2 bases, with 12 bases left in between. The CDR3 DNA reads as TGTGCCAGCTCACCAGTATCTGGGTCTCAAGAGACCCAGTACTTC. It encodes CASSPVSGSQETQYF.

CDR3 nucleotides: TGTGCCAGCAGTTCCGGACGGAACACTGAAGCTTTCTTT. Translating gives CASSSGRNTEAFF. The J gene is TRBJ1-1, the V gene TRBV28, with D unclear. V dropped 4 bases and J dropped 1 base, with 7 bases sitting between them. CDR3 length: 13 amino acids. CDR1 and CDR2 from the germline V gene are MDHEN and SYDVKM.

V gene TRBV5-1 combines with J gene TRBJ1-4, with D unresolved. The ends were cut back, 0 bases at V and 8 bases at J, with 14 bases in the middle. Per germline, CDR1 SGHRS and CDR2 YFSETQ. The CDR3 length is 15 residues. CDR3 in DNA: TGCGCCAGCAGCTTGGATAGGCTCCCGTCGGAAAAACTGTTTTTT. Translation gives CASSLDRLPSEKLFF. The full variable domain, completed using reference TRBV5-1 and TRBJ1-4, is KAGVTQTPRYLIKTRGQQVTLSCSPISGHRSVSWYQQTPGQGLQFLFEYFSETQRNKGNFPGRFSGRQFSNSRSEMNVSTLELGDSALYLCASSLDRLPSEKLFFGSGTQLSVL.

This chain joins TRBV5-6 and TRBJ1-2, with 8 bases that match TRBD1. The germline V gene encodes CDR1 SGHDT and CDR2 YYEEEE. The length of the CDR3 is 15 residues. The V segment lost 4 bases and the J segment 6 bases; nucleotides outside the gene matches: 11. The CDR3 coding sequence is TGTGCCAGCAGCCTTCCGACAGGGGACTACGATGGCTACACCTTC. It specifies CASSLPTGDYDGYTF.

The J gene is TRBJ2-7, the V gene TRBV18, with 8 bases that match TRBD1. The CDR3 totals 15 residues. Germline V gives CDR1 KGHSH, CDR2 LQKENI. With V trimmed by 0 bases and J by 3 bases, 4 bases remained unmatched. This CDR3 reads CASSPPADRGYEQYF. As DNA, the CDR3 is TGTGCCAGCTCACCACCCGCCGACAGGGGCTACGAGCAGTACTTC. The full variable domain, completed using reference TRBV18 and TRBJ2-7, is NAGVMQNPRHLVRRRGQEARLRCSPMKGHSHVYWYRQLPEEGLKFMVYLQKENIIDESGMPKERFSAEFPKEGPSILRIQQVVRGDSAAYFCASSPPADRGYEQYFGPGTRLTVT.

The chain uses TRBV7-6 and TRBJ2-7; TRBD2 aligns across 7 bases. CDR3 size: 16 residues. Germline CDR1 SGHVS, CDR2 FNYEAQ. With 5 bases clipped from V and 5 bases from J, the junction kept 15 bases outside the gene matches. CDR3 sequence: CASSPYGRGTPNEQYF. For the CDR3, the DNA is TGTGCCAGCAGCCCATATGGGCGGGGGACCCCTAACGAGCAGTACTTC.

The J gene is TRBJ1-3, the V gene TRBV4-1; 7 bases agree with TRBD1. The CDR3 has 17 residues. The V gene end was trimmed by 0 bases and the J gene end by 2 bases; junction bases not matched to a gene: 7. Germline CDR1 reads MGHRA; CDR2 reads YSYEKL. CDR3 residues: CASSQDNRGGTGNTIYF. DNA of the CDR3: TGCGCCAGCAGCCAAGACAACAGGGGTGGTACTGGAAACACCATATATTTT.

The chain couples TRBV6-5 to TRBJ2-7, with D perhaps given as TRBD1 or TRBD2 (6 bases each). The germline V gene encodes CDR1 MNHEY and CDR2 SVGAGI. CDR3 length: 16 residues. V shed 0 bases and J shed 6 bases, with 18 bases lying between them. Here the CDR3 DNA reads TGTGCCAGCAGTTACTCGAAGGGGGGCGAGGCCAGCGAGCAGTACTTC. Protein: CASSYSKGGEASEQYF.